This TCR beta chain is drawn from a study of cytotoxic CD8 clonotypes in ibrutinib-treated CLL. TCRdb keeps only in-frame clones here, not all; method: immunoSEQ multiplex PCR. The data hold about 63,000 clones, with approximately 71% observed a single time. The receptor was isolated from a human donor with chronic lymphocytic leukemia. This sample comprised PBMCs, obtained after 12 months of ibrutinib treatment.

The CDR3 nucleotides read TGTGCCAGCAGCGTACTGTCTAGCGGGGGCACAGATACGCAGTATTTT. Translating gives CASSVLSSGGTDTQYF. The V gene is TRBV9, the J gene TRBJ2-3; 9 nucleotides align to TRBD2. The junction had 4 bases not matched to a gene; V was cut back by 1 base and J by 1 base. CDR1 and CDR2 (germline): SGDLS, YYNGEE. This CDR3 comprises 16 residues.